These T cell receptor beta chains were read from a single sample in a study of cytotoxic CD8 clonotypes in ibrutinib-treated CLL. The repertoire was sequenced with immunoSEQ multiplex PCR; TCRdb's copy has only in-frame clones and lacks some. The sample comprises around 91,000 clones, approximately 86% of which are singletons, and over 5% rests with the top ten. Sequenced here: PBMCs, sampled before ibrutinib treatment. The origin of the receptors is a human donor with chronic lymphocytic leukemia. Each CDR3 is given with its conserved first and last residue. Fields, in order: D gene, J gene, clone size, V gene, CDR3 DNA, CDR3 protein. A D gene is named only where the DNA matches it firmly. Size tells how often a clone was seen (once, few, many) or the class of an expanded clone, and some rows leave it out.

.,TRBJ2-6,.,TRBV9,TGTGCCAGCAGCGTAGTATCGGGGGCCAACGTCCTGACTTTC,CASSVVSGANVLTF
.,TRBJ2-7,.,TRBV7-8,TGTGCCAGCAGCTTACTGGCGGGCAGCTCCTACGAGCAGTACTTC,CASSLLAGSSYEQYF
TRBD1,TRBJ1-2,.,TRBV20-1,TGCAGTGCGGCAGGGGGCGAAGGCTACACCTTC,CSAAGGEGYTF
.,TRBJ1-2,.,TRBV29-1,TGCAGCGGTCTCTCCGGGGGCGTTGACTATGGCTACACCTTC,CSGLSGGVDYGYTF
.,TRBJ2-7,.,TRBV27,TGTGCCAGCAGTGGGACCGCCGGGTACGAGCAGTACTTC,CASSGTAGYEQYF
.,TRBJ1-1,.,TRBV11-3,TGTGCCAGCAGCTCGGGACTGAACACTGAAGCTTTCTTT,CASSSGLNTEAFF
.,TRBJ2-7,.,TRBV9,TGTGCCAGCAGTAGGGACGGAACTATTAACTACGAGCAGTACTTC,CASSRDGTINYEQYF
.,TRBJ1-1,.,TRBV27,TGTGCCAGCAGTCTCTTGGCCGGGCGGACTGAAGCTTTCTTT,CASSLLAGRTEAFF
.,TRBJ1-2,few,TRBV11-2,TGTGCCAGCGGCCCCGGACTAGCCTATGGCTACACCTTC,CASGPGLAYGYTF
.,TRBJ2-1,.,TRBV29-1,TGCAGCGTTGAAGAAGAGGGCAGCTGGAGTGAGCAGTTCTTC,CSVEEEGSWSEQFF
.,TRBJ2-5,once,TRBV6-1,TGTGCCAGCAAAAGAGAGACCCAGTACTTC,CASKRETQYF
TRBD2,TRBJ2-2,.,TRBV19,TGTGCCAGTATGGTAGCGGGAGATGATGTGACCGGGGAGCTGTTTTTT,CASMVAGDDVTGELFF
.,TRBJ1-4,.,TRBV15,TGTGCCACCAGCTTCCCCGGGGAGGATGAAAAACTGTTTTTT,CATSFPGEDEKLFF
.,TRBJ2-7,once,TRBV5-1,TGCGCCAGCAGCTTGGGACTACTGGTGATCGACGAGCAGTACTTC,CASSLGLLVIDEQYF
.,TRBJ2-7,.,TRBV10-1,TGCGCCAGCAGTGAGTCGAGGTTCAGGGGAAACGAGCAGTACTTC,CASSESRFRGNEQYF
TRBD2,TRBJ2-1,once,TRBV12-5,TGTGCTAGTGGTTTGGGTGGGACTAGCGGGAGGATCGCCTACAATGAGCAGTTCTTC,CASGLGGTSGRIAYNEQFF
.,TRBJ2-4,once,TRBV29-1,TGCAGCGTTACCGACAGTGTCTTAGCCAAAAACATTCAGTACTTC,CSVTDSVLAKNIQYF
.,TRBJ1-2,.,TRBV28,TGTGCCAGCAGTTTACACCAGGCCGATTTCGGCTACACCTTC,CASSLHQADFGYTF
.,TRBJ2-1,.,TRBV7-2,TGTGCCAGCAGCTCGGACCTGGGGGGTGAGCAGTTCTTC,CASSSDLGGEQFF
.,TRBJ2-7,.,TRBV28,TGTGCCAGCAGTGGGGGACTTGGGGGCTCCTACGAGCAGTACTTC,CASSGGLGGSYEQYF
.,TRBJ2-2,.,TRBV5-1,TGCGCCAGCAGCGGGGAGAACACCGGGGAGCTGTTTTTT,CASSGENTGELFF
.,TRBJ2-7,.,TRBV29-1,TGCAGCGTCGCCCCCGGGCCTCAAGCGGCCTACGAGCAGTACTTC,CSVAPGPQAAYEQYF
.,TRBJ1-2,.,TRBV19,TGTGCCAGTAGTATGGAGGCTACAGGGAACTATGGCTACACCTTC,CASSMEATGNYGYTF
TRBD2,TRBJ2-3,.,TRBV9,TGTGCCAGCAGCGGGACTAGCGGGAAAGGTCCAGATACGCAGTATTTT,CASSGTSGKGPDTQYF
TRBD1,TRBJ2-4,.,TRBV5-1,TGCGCCAGCAGCGAAAGCGCAGGGACAGGGGAAAACATTCAGTACTTC,CASSESAGTGENIQYF
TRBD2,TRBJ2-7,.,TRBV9,TGTGCCAGCAGCGCGACTAGCGGGAGTGACGAGCAGTACTTC,CASSATSGSDEQYF
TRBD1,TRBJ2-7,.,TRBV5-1,TGCGCCAGCAGCTCCGGGACAGGAACCTACGAGCAGTACTTC,CASSSGTGTYEQYF
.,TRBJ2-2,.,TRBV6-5,TGTGCCAGCAGTTACGGGGGTGGAGGTTACACCGGGGAGCTGTTTTTT,CASSYGGGGYTGELFF
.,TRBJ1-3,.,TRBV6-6,TGTGCCAGCAACGGATACGTCTCTGGAAACACCATATATTTT,CASNGYVSGNTIYF
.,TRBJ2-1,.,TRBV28,TGTGCCAGCAGTTCCAATCCTAGAAAGGCCTACAATGAGCAGTTCTTC,CASSSNPRKAYNEQFF
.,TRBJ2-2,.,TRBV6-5,TGTGCCAGCAGTCCCCGGGAGCTGTTTTTT,CASSPRELFF
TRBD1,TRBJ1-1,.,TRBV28,TGTGCCATCCGACAGGGAGGGAACACTGAAGCTTTCTTT,CAIRQGGNTEAFF
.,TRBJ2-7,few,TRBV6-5,TGTGCCAGCAGTTACTCGAAGCCAGGGTACTACGAGCAGTACTTC,CASSYSKPGYYEQYF